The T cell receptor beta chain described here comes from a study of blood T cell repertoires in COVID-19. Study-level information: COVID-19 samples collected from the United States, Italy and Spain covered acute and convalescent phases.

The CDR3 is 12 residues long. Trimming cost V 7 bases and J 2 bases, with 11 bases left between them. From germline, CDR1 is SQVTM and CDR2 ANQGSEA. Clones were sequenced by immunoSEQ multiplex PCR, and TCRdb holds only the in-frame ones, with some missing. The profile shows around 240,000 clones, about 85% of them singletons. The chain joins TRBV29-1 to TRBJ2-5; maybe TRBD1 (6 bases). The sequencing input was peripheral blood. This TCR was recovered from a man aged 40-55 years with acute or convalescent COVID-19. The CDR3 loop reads CSGQDPQETQYF. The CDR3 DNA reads TGCAGCGGACAGGATCCTCAAGAGACCCAGTACTTC.